This T cell receptor (beta chain) was observed in a study of cytomegalovirus exposure and HLA in healthy donors. Findings and caveats of the study: Prior analysis indicated that the majority of TCR beta V segments exhibited productivity approximately 87% or approximately 30% of the time.

Comment on this clone: The antigen is undetermined.

PCR employed 60 Vbeta and 13 Jbeta primers. Using immunoSEQ multiplex PCR, the repertoire was profiled, and TCRdb retains in-frame clones only, with some absent. The table shows 90,000 or so clones, with 65% to 90% occurring only once. Healthy bone marrow donors formed the donor group. V dropped 6 bases and J dropped 4; count of bases not matched to a gene: 6. Germline V gene lookup returns CDR1 SQVTM and CDR2 ANQGSEA. This CDR3 has 12 residues. What was sequenced was PBMCs. This clonotype was sampled from a man younger than 40 in good health and CMV-seropositive. The chain links TRBV29-1 to TRBJ2-7; 7 bases are a match to TRBD1. The DNA for the CDR3 is TGCAGCGTGAGGACAGGACAGTACGAGCAGTACTTC. This sequence encodes CSVRTGQYEQYF.